This TCR beta chain is from a study of blood T cell repertoires in COVID-19. The trim removed 3 bases at V and 8 bases at J, leaving 6 bases unmatched. This CDR3 is built from 14 residues. The germline V gene encodes CDR1 MDHEN and CDR2 SYDVKM. Per the original data handling: Estimates of nucleated cell counts were drawn from the amplification of reference gene primers. The assay was immunoSEQ multiplex PCR, and TCRdb's table has in-frame clones only and misses some. Clone size and V and J calls were adopted from that table, with D and trimming inferred from the DNA. Of roughly 190,000 clones listed, 80% to 90% are singletons.

Sequenced sample: peripheral blood. The rearrangement uses TRBV28 and TRBJ1-1; 10 bases line up with TRBD1. This sequence was found in a man aged 18 to 35 with active or convalescent COVID-19. The CDR3, as DNA: TGTGCCAGCAGTTTGCAGGACAGGGGGGCGGAAGCTTTCTTT. Its protein product is CASSLQDRGAEAFF.